This T cell receptor beta chain was captured in a study of blood T cells in healthy people across ages. Overall study results and limits: With age, beta diversity per million T cells declined roughly linearly, significantly by roughly 40.

CDR3 length: 13 residues. Germline CDR1 is LGHNA and CDR2 is YSLEER. This clonotype was counted ten times or more. The antigen remains unidentified. The junction and the germline gene differ at one end; a read error may be behind it. The use of a sample-barcoded 5' primer and a J-beta primer mix characterized a second PCR of 7 to 11 cycles. Using its own MiXCR run on the 5' RACE reads, TCRdb lists one record per CDR3 protein. The sample has fewer than 1,200,000 distinct CDR3 sequences, about 23% seen once. The same sample was also used in a study of T cells of mothers and their children. That paper adds: Thymic selection molds TCR recombination output in a comparable way in related and unrelated pairs.

J is TRBJ1-1 and V is TRBV4-3, with no clear D. The sequencing sample was made of blood. The source of this sequence is a girl aged 2 to 10 in good health. CDR3 loop: CASSQDGNTEAFF. The CDR3 DNA sequence: TGTGCCAGCAGCCAAGACGGGAACACTGAAGCTTTCTTT.